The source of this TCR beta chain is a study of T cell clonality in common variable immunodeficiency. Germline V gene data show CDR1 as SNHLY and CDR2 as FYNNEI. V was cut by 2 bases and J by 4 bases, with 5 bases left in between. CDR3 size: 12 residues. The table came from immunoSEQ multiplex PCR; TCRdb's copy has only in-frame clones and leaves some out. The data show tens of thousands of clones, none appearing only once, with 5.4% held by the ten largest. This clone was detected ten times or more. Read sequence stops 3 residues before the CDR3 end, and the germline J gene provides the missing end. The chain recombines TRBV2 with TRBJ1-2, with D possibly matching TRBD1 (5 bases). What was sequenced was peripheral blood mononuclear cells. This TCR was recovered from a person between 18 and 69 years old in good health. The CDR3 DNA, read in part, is TGTGCCAGCAGTGAACAGGGCTATGGC. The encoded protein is CASSEQGYG. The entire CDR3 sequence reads CASSEQGYGYTF.